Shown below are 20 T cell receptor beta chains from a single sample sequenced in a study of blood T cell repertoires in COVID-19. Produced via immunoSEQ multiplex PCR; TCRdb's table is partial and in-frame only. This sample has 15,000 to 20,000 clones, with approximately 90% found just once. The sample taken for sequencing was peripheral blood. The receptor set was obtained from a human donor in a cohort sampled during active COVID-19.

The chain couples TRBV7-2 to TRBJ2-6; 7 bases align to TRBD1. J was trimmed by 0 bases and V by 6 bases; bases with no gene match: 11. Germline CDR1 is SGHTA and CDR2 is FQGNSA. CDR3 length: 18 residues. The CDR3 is CASRPQGQVLSGANVLTF. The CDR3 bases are TGTGCCAGCAGACCACAAGGACAGGTCCTCTCTGGGGCCAACGTCCTGACTTTC.

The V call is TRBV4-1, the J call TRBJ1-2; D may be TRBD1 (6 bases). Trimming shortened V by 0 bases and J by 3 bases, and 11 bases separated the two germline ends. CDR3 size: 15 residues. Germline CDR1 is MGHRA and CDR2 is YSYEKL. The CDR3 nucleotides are TGCGCCAGCAGCCAAGAGACAGGCCGTTACTATGGCTACACCTTC. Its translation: CASSQETGRYYGYTF.

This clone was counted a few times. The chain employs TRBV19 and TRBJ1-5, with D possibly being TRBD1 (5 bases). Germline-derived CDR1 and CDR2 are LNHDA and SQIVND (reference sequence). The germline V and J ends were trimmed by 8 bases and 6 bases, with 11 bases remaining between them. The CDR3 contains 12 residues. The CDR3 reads CASRYGGQPQHF. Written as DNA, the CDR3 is TGTGCCAGTCGATACGGGGGTCAGCCCCAGCATTTT.

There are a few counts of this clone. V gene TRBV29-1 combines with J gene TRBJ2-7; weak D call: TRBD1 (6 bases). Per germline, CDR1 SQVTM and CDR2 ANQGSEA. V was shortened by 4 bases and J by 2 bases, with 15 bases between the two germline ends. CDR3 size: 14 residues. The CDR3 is CSVASGELAYEQYF. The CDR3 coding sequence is TGCAGCGTTGCCTCAGGGGAATTAGCCTACGAGCAGTACTTC.

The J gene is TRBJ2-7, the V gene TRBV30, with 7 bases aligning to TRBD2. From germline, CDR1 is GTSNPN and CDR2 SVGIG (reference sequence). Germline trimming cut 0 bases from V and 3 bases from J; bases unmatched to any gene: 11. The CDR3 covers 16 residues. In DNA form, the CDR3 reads TGTGCCTGGAGTGTCAGCGGCGGGAGTAGATACTACGAGCAGTACTTC. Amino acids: CAWSVSGGSRYYEQYF.

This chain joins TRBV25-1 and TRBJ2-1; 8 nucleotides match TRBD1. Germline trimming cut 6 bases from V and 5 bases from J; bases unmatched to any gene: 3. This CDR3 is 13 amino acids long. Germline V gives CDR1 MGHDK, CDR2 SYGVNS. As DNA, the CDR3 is TGTGCCAGCAGGGGACAGGCGGACAATGAGCAGTTCTTC. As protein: CASRGQADNEQFF.

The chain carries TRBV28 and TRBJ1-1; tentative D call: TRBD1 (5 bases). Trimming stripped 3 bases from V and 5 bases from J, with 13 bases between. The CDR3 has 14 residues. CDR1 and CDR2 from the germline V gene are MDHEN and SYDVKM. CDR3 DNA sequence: TGTGCCAGCAGTTTTGCAGGGCGAAAGACTGAAGCTTTCTTT. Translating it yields CASSFAGRKTEAFF.

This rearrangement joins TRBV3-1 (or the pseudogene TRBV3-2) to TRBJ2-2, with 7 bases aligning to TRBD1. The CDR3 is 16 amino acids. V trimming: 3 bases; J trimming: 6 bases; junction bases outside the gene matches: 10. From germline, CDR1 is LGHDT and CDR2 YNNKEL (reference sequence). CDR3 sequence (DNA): TGTGCCAGCAGCCAGGCACGCACAGGGGTCGCCGGGGAGCTGTTTTTT. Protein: CASSQARTGVAGELFF.

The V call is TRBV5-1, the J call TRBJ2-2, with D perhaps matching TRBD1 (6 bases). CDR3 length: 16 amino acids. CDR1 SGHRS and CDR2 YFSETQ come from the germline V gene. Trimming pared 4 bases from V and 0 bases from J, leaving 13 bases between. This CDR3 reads CASSSVGASNTGELFF. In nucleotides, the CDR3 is TGCGCCAGCAGCAGCGTGGGGGCCTCGAACACCGGGGAGCTGTTTTTT.

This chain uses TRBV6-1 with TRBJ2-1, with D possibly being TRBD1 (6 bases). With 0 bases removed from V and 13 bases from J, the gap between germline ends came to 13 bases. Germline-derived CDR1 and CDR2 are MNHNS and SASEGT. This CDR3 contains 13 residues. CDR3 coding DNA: TGTGCCAGCAGTGAAGCGGCGACGACAGGTCAGTTCTTC. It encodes CASSEAATTGQFF.

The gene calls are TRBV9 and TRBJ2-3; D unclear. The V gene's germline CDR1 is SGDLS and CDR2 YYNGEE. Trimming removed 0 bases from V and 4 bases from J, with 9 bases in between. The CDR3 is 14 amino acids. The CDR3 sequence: CASSVVSGADTQYF. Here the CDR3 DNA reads TGTGCCAGCAGCGTAGTTTCAGGTGCAGATACGCAGTATTTT. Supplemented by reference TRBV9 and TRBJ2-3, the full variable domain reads DSGVTQTPKHLITATGQRVTLRCSPRSGDLSVYWYQQSLDQGLQFLIQYYNGEERAKGNILERFSAQQFPDLHSELNLSSLELGDSALYFCASSVVSGADTQYFGPGTRLTVL.

CDR3 DNA sequence: TGTGCCAGCAGCCCCTCCGCCGGGACAGGGCCGTACGAGCAGTACTTC. It translates to CASSPSAGTGPYEQYF. The chain has TRBV28 and TRBJ2-7; 9 bases fit TRBD1. Germline V gene sequence: CDR1 MDHEN, CDR2 SYDVKM. The V and J ends lost 6 bases and 4 bases, in that order; junction bases with no gene match: 13. This CDR3 spans 16 amino acids. The full variable domain, its missing parts supplied by reference TRBV28 and TRBJ2-7, is DVKVTQSSRYLVKRTGEKVFLECVQDMDHENMFWYRQDPGLGLRLIYFSYDVKMKEKGDIPEGYSVSREKKERFSLILESASTNQTSMYLCASSPSAGTGPYEQYFGPGTRLTVT.

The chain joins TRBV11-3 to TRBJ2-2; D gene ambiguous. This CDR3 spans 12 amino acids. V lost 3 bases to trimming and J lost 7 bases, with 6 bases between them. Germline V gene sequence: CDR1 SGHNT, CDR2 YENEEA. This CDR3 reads CASSFYFGELFF. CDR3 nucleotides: TGTGCCAGCAGCTTTTATTTCGGGGAGCTGTTTTTT.

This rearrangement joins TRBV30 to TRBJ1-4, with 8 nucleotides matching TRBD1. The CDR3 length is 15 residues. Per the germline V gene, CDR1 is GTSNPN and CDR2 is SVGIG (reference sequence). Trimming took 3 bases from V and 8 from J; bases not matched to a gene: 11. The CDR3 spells CAWSQDRGSGEKLFF. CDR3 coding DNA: TGTGCCTGGAGCCAAGACAGGGGATCGGGCGAAAAACTGTTTTTT.

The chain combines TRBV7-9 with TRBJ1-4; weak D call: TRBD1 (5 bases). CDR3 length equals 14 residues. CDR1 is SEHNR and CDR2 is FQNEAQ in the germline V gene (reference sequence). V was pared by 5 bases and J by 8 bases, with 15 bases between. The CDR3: CASSLLGAGEKLFF. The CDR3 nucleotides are TGTGCCAGCAGCCTGCTTGGGGCGGGGGAAAAACTGTTTTTT.

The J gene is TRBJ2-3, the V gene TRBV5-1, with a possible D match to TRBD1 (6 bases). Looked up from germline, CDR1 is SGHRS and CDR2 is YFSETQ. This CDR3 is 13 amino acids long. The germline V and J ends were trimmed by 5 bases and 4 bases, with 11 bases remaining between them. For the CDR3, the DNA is TGCGCCAGCAGTTACAGGGTCGCAGATACGCAGTATTTT. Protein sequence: CASSYRVADTQYF.

The CDR3 nucleotides are TGTGCCAGCAGCCCGGGGGGGATCAATGAGCAGTTCTTC. Translated, it gives CASSPGGINEQFF. The chain recombines TRBV11-3 with TRBJ2-1; TRBD2 matches at 8 bases. Looked up from germline, CDR1 is SGHNT and CDR2 is YENEEA. V trimming: 5 bases; J trimming: 6 bases; junction bases outside the gene matches: 3. This CDR3 region has 13 residues.

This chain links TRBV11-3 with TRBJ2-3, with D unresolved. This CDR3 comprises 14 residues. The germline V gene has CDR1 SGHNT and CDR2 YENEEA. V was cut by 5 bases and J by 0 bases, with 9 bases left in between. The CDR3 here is CASSPMTSTDTQYF. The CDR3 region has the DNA TGTGCCAGCAGCCCTATGACAAGCACAGATACGCAGTATTTT.

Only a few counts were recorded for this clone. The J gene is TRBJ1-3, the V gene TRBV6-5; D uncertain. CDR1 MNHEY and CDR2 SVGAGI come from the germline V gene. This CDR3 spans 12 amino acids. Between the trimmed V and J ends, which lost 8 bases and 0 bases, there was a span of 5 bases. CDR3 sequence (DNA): TGTGCCAGCCATAGCTCTGGAAACACCATATATTTT. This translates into CASHSSGNTIYF.

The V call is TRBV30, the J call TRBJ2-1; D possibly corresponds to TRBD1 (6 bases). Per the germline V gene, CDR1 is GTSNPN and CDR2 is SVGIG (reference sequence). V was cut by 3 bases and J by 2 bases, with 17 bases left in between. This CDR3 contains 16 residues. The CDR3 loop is CAWRETGSFAYNEQFF. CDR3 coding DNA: TGTGCCTGGAGGGAAACAGGGTCCTTCGCCTACAATGAGCAGTTCTTC.